This T cell receptor beta chain was documented in a study of shared T cell receptors in the human thymus. Concerning this clone: The same CDR3 also results from other DNA sequences found in this sample.

Germline-derived CDR1 and CDR2 are SGDLS and YYNGEE. This CDR3 region has 17 residues. The V segment lost 0 bases and the J segment 7 bases; nucleotides outside the gene matches: 10. TCRdb's table, derived via immunoSEQ multiplex PCR, lists solely in-frame clones and lacks some. This sample has roughly 660,000 clones, with approximately 88% found just once. These data are also associated with another study on human thymus T cells. That study adds: Thymus pieces cut out during corrective heart surgery were the tissue that was used. V and J genes seemed to be used with bias in thymic and blood repertoires. Overlap was high between thymic repertoires from unrelated individuals, as reported in related research.

The receptor comes from a boy in the first two years of life with a congenital heart defect. The chain combines TRBV9 with TRBJ2-1, with 10 bases fitting TRBD2. Sequenced sample: thymocytes. CDR3 in DNA: TGTGCCAGCAGCGTAGGGACTAGCGGAAGTGGGCGGAATGAGCAGTTCTTC. It encodes CASSVGTSGSGRNEQFF.